Included here is one T cell receptor (beta chain) sequence, with context. What it binds is not known. The data originate from a study of persistence of HIV-infected CD4 T cells. This was the immunoSEQ version 4 assay in survey mode. Data came from immunoSEQ multiplex PCR; TCRdb stores just in-frame clones and leaves some out. The sample holds under 40,000 clones, 70% seen once. Cells were stimulated with overlapping HIV-1 Gag 15-mer peptides. Responding CD4+ T cells were sorted by upregulation of both CD40 ligand and CD69. Study-level findings and limits: Within sorted populations, more oligoclonal TCRs accompanied more oligoclonal proviruses.

The CDR3 is 16 residues long. V was shortened by 4 bases and J by 5 bases, with 17 bases between the two germline ends. CDR1 and CDR2 (germline): LGHDT, YNNKEL (reference sequence). The source is an adult man with HIV who was CMV-seropositive. The sequencing used CD4+ T cells sorted from PBMCs after roughly 18-hour stimulation, collected from a patient who received antiretroviral therapy. The chain is built from TRBV3-1 (or the pseudogene TRBV3-2) and TRBJ1-4, with D perhaps matching TRBD1 (5 bases). CDR3 nucleotide sequence: TGTGCCAGCAGCCTCCGTAAGGCAGGGCGGAATGAAAAACTGTTTTTT. Translated: CASSLRKAGRNEKLFF.